These 18 T cell receptor beta chains were sequenced from one sample in a study of shared T cell receptors in the human thymus. Here immunoSEQ multiplex PCR was the method, and the copy in TCRdb shows in-frame clones only, minus some. The sample consists of hundreds of thousands of clones, around 87% of them appearing once. This sample was shared with a second study, whose subject was human thymus T cells.

Sequencing used thymocytes. Receptors were obtained from a boy younger than two with a congenital heart defect.

The chain combines TRBV28 with TRBJ1-2; D not certain. The CDR3 is made up of 13 amino acids. V gave up 7 bases and J gave up 3 bases, with 12 bases separating them. CDR1 MDHEN and CDR2 SYDVKM come from the germline V gene. CDR3 coding DNA: TGTGCCAGCACCCAAAGAGGGCACTATGGCTACACCTTC. This sequence encodes CASTQRGHYGYTF.

The CDR3 region is CASSLGGDSGNTIYF. CDR3 coding DNA: TGTGCCAGCAGCTTAGGAGGTGACTCTGGAAACACCATATATTTT. The chain is built from TRBV7-9 and TRBJ1-3; D is uncertain. V gave up 1 base and J gave up 0 bases, with 7 bases separating them. CDR1 is SEHNR and CDR2 is FQNEAQ in the germline V gene (reference sequence). This CDR3 contains 15 residues.

V usage is TRBV6-4 and J usage is TRBJ2-2, with D perhaps matching TRBD1 (6 bases). This CDR3 spans 14 amino acids. Trimming took off 6 bases at V and 5 bases at J, with 13 bases between the two ends. Germline values: CDR1 MRHNA, CDR2 SNTAGT. The CDR3 loop is CASSYRVWTGELFF. The DNA of the CDR3 is TGTGCCAGCAGCTACAGGGTCTGGACCGGGGAGCTGTTTTTT.

The chain links TRBV27 to TRBJ2-3, with 7 positions matching TRBD2. Germline CDR1 and CDR2: MNHEY and SMNVEV (reference sequence). The CDR3 totals 16 residues. V lost 2 bases, J lost 8 bases, and 13 bases stayed unmatched. The CDR3 region is CASSLNHRTSMVTQYF. The CDR3 coding sequence is TGTGCCAGCAGTTTAAATCATAGGACTAGTATGGTTACGCAGTATTTT.

This chain connects TRBV4-2 to TRBJ1-5, with 8 bases matching TRBD1. V dropped 0 bases and J dropped 1; count of bases not matched to a gene: 20. The CDR3 totals 22 residues. Germline V gives CDR1 LGHNA, CDR2 YNFKEQ. The CDR3 nucleotides read TGTGCCAGCAGCCAAGATGTCGGTCAACGGACAGGGAGGGCGAGAAGCAATCAGCCCCAGCATTTT. Protein: CASSQDVGQRTGRARSNQPQHF.

The chain couples TRBV27 to TRBJ1-6; 7 bases agree with TRBD1. Germline assignment: CDR1 MNHEY and CDR2 SMNVEV (reference sequence). Trimming at V came to 5 bases and at J to 9 bases, leaving 4 bases not matched to a gene. This CDR3 comprises 13 residues. In nucleotides, the CDR3 is TGTGCCAGCAGTCGTCCAGGGGGTTCACCCCTCCACTTT. It is translated as CASSRPGGSPLHF.

CDR3 in DNA: TGCGCCAGCACCTTCATAGGGGACAGGGGGGTCGTGGACACTGAAGCTTTCTTT. Encoded protein: CASTFIGDRGVVDTEAFF. The chain has TRBV10-1 and TRBJ1-1; TRBD1 matches 11 bases. CDR3 length: 18 residues. In germline, CDR1 is WNHNN, CDR2 SYGVQD (reference sequence). The J segment lost 3 bases and the V segment lost 7 bases, leaving 16 bases of the junction unmatched.

This sequence joins TRBV5-1 and TRBJ2-7; 7 nucleotides align to TRBD1. CDR1 is SGHRS, CDR2 YFSETQ, per germline. This CDR3 spans 15 amino acids. V was pared by 4 bases and J by 4 bases, with 11 bases of the junction left unmatched. This chain's CDR3 is CASSLEPGQPYEQYF. DNA of the CDR3: TGCGCCAGCAGCCTCGAACCGGGACAGCCTTACGAGCAGTACTTC.

The genes are TRBV10-3 and TRBJ2-7; 9 bases match TRBD1. The germline V gene encodes CDR1 ENHRY and CDR2 SYGVKD. V was pared by 3 bases and J by 0 bases, with 0 bases of the junction left unmatched. The CDR3 is 14 amino acids. The DNA of the CDR3 is TGTGCCATCAGTGAACAGGGGGCCTCCTACGAGCAGTACTTC. This gives the protein CAISEQGASYEQYF.

The CDR3 region has the DNA TGTGCCAGCAGCCAAGGGGCGTACGAGCAGTACTTC. Translation gives CASSQGAYEQYF. The chain carries TRBV14 and TRBJ2-7; no clear D gene. Germline V gives CDR1 SGHDN, CDR2 FVKESK. The CDR3 spans 12 residues. Between the trimmed V and J ends, which lost 1 base and 4 bases, there was a span of 5 bases.

Concerning this clone: The sample holds other DNA sequences that translate to the same CDR3. The chain has TRBV14 and TRBJ2-7; D remains ambiguous. This CDR3 is built from 13 residues. Germline values: CDR1 SGHDN, CDR2 FVKESK. V was pared by 0 bases and J by 3 bases, with 6 bases between. The CDR3 DNA sequence: TGTGCCAGCAGCCAAGATTACAGCTACGAGCAGTACTTC. It specifies CASSQDYSYEQYF.

A word on this clone: A read error may account for a junction end that differs from germline. The chain links TRBV2 to TRBJ2-7, with D perhaps TRBD2 (6 bases). In germline, CDR1 is SNHLY, CDR2 FYNNEI. The CDR3 has 12 amino acids. CDR3 residues: CASSGWRRGRVF. The CDR3 DNA reads as TGTGCCAGCAGTGGATGGAGGCGGGGTAGGGTTTTC. The complete variable domain, with remaining parts taken from reference TRBV2 and TRBJ2-7, reads EPEVTQTPSHQVTQMGQEVILRCVPISNHLYFYWYRQILGQKVEFLVSFYNNEISEKSEIFDDQFSVERPDGSNFTLKIRSTKLEDSAMYFCASSGWRRGRVFGPGTRLTVT.

The rearrangement joins TRBV6-1 to TRBJ2-1, with 13 bases aligning to TRBD2. This CDR3 is built from 15 residues. Trimming cost V 4 bases and J 6 bases; bases outside gene matches: 3. Germline assignment: CDR1 MNHNS and CDR2 SASEGT. DNA of the CDR3: TGTGCCAGCAGTGCCGGGACTAGCGGGATCAATGAGCAGTTCTTC. Protein sequence: CASSAGTSGINEQFF.

V is TRBV4-3 and J is TRBJ1-1; 11 positions agree with TRBD1. Germline loops: CDR1 LGHNA, CDR2 YSLEER. V dropped 2 bases and J dropped 5; count of bases not matched to a gene: 4. This CDR3 comprises 15 residues. The CDR3 DNA is TGCGCCAGCAGCCAATACCGGGACAGGGGGACTGAAGCTTTCTTT. Its translation is CASSQYRDRGTEAFF.

A word on this clone: Additional DNA sequences in this sample encode the identical CDR3. The chain combines TRBV5-1 with TRBJ2-7, with 9 nucleotides matching TRBD1. This CDR3 region has 13 residues. The V gene end was trimmed by 1 base and the J gene end by 5 bases; junction bases not matched to a gene: 1. The germline V gene encodes CDR1 SGHRS and CDR2 YFSETQ. In nucleotides, the CDR3 is TGCGCCAGCAGCTTGAGACAGGGGGACGAGCAGTACTTC. It translates to CASSLRQGDEQYF.

A single count supports this clone. The genes are TRBV27 and TRBJ2-7, with a tentative D call TRBD1 (6 bases). The CDR3 is 14 residues long. Trimming stripped 5 bases from V and 4 bases from J, with 15 bases between. Germline lookup yields CDR1 MNHEY and CDR2 SMNVEV (reference sequence). CDR3 amino acids: CASSGPRGLYEQYF. CDR3 DNA sequence: TGTGCCAGCAGTGGACCCAGGGGCTTATACGAGCAGTACTTC.

CDR3 nucleotides: TGTGCCAGCGATACCGGGACTCCGGTCTCCAATGAGCAGTTCTTC. This gives the protein CASDTGTPVSNEQFF. The chain links TRBV11-2 to TRBJ2-1, with D perhaps matching TRBD2 (6 bases). Looked up from germline, CDR1 is SGHAT and CDR2 is FQNNGV. Trimming removed 8 bases from V and 6 bases from J, with 20 bases in between. The CDR3 runs to 15 residues.

V usage is TRBV5-1 and J usage is TRBJ2-1; the match to TRBD2 covers 12 bases. The CDR3 spans 18 residues. The trim removed 4 bases at V and 4 bases at J, leaving 12 bases unmatched. The V gene's germline CDR1 is SGHRS and CDR2 YFSETQ. This CDR3 is CASSPPLSSGRDYNEQFF. Here the CDR3 DNA reads TGCGCCAGCAGCCCACCACTTTCTAGCGGGAGGGATTACAATGAGCAGTTCTTC.